This TCR beta chain was profiled in a study of glioma-infiltrating T cells after dendritic cell vaccination (dated by TCRdb to about 2016). A note on the overall study: The cohort included some 15 glioblastoma patients drawn from Phase I and II dendritic cell vaccination trials, of whom 9 were newly diagnosed and 6 had recurrent disease. The vaccine was prepared from monocyte-derived dendritic cells that were cultured for seven to eight days with IL-4 and GM-CSF and then pulsed overnight with autologous tumor lysate. TCR sequencing metrics, including TIL content and tumor-blood repertoire overlap, were correlated with survival after dendritic cell vaccination. Patients received autologous tumor lysate-pulsed dendritic cell vaccination between about 2002 and 2013. In glioblastoma patients vaccinated with dendritic cells, deep sequencing of TCR beta CDR3 regions served to measure the amount of tumor-infiltrating lymphocytes and to compare repertoires between tumor and blood. Each patient got three intradermal injections of the dendritic cell vaccine, spaced at biweekly intervals, in the arm below the axilla.

Via the germline V gene, CDR1 is SGHDT and CDR2 YYEEEE. V lost 1 base and J lost 2 bases; the stretch between them is 7 bases long. The CDR3 goes from the cysteine to the phenylalanine over 13 residues. Only the CDR3 region is kept as DNA, spanning 39 bases read in frame from base 1. What this sample's time point label stands for: after dendritic cell vaccination, including at tumor progression/relapse. To be selected, patients needed enough residual fresh-frozen tumor tissue and more than two years of available survival data. None of the glioblastoma patients carried an isocitrate dehydrogenase mutation, although molecular status otherwise varied. PBMC were collected before vaccination, two weeks after the third vaccination, and at tumor progression if progression occurred. The Qiagen DNeasy Blood extraction Kit was used to extract genomic DNA. Using the immunoSEQ assay, TCRB CDR3 regions were amplified from 1.5 to 2 micrograms of genomic DNA, or from all available DNA when less than that was on hand. Multiplex PCR used 60 forward primers for TCR V beta segments and 13 reverse primers for J beta segments. To estimate reads per starting template, synthetic control templates were spiked into each sample at limiting dilution. The Illumina HiSeq System generated 87 bp sequencing reads. The paper's data handling went like this. PCR and sequencing errors were removed by a nearest neighbor algorithm that merged closely related sequences. TCR overlap was measured as the percentage of unique tumor TCR beta sequences that were also present in the peripheral blood of the same patient. Entries here come from immuneACCESS through TCRdb and include only in-frame sequences with V and J called. Some clones fail to appear in such tables; in the studies checked, an unresolved V gene covers under half of the shortfall, and the cause of the remainder is unknown. That table supplies the V and J calls and clone size; D and trimming were determined from the DNA. Present in this sample are approximately 85,000 clones, 85% of which were seen just once. Together, the top ten hold 8.5% of the sample.

Comments on this clone: The target of this receptor is not known. Base quality data are lacking; no much larger clone is found one base away.

Summary of the overall study and its limitations: TCR clonality showed no direct relationship with survival, which suggests that a diverse polyclonal response may matter. After dendritic cell vaccination, a higher estimated pretreatment TIL content predicted longer time to progression and longer overall survival. The three-group TCR overlap response model was characterized as speculative, and prospective validation of the model was stated to be required. The cohort was small and heterogeneous, with few patients having full blood and tumor sets and even fewer initial-recurrent tumor pairs.

The rearrangement combines TRBV5-6 with TRBJ2-7, with the D gene not clear enough to name. The source of this sequence is a human donor with glioblastoma. Material: blood, obtained after dendritic cell vaccination. The DNA sequence reads TGTGCCAGCAGCTTGCAGGTTACCTACGAGCAGTACTTC. This yields the protein CASSLQVTYEQYF.